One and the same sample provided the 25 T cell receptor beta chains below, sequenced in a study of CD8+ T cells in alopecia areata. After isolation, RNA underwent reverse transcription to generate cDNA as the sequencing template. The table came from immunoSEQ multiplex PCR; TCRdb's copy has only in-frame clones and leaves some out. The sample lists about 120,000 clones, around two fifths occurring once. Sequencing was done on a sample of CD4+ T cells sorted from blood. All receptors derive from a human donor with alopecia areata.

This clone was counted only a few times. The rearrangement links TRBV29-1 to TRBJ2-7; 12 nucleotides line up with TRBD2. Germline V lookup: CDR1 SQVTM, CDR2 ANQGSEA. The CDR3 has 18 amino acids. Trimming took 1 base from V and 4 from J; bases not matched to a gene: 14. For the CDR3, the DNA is TGCAGCGTTGAAGTTCTCCATCCTAGCGGGAGGGCCATTTACGAGCAGTACTTC. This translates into CSVEVLHPSGRAIYEQYF.

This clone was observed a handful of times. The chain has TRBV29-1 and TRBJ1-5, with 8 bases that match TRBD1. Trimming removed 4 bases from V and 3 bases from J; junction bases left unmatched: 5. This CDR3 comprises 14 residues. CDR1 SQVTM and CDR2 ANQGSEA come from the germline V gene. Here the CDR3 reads CSVGGTGNNQPQHF. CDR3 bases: TGCAGCGTTGGGGGGACAGGAAACAATCAGCCCCAGCATTTT.

CDR3 protein: CASSQVLRAPYGYTF. CDR3 nucleotide sequence: TGCGCCAGCAGCCAAGTTCTCAGGGCTCCCTATGGCTACACCTTC. The chain links TRBV4-1 to TRBJ1-2; tentatively, D is TRBD1 (5 bases). The germline CDR1 and CDR2 sequences are MGHRA and YSYEKL. This CDR3 contains 15 residues. V was clipped by 1 base and J by 4 bases, with 13 bases between them.

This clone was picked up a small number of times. The CDR3 is CASSFSSGPRTDTQYF. DNA of the CDR3: TGTGCCAGCAGCTTCTCCTCCGGGCCGCGCACAGATACGCAGTATTTT. The chain joins TRBV7-2 to TRBJ2-3; D not resolved. The length of the CDR3 is 16 residues. Germline assignment: CDR1 SGHTA and CDR2 FQGNSA. Trimming removed 3 bases at V and 1 base at J, with 14 bases between.

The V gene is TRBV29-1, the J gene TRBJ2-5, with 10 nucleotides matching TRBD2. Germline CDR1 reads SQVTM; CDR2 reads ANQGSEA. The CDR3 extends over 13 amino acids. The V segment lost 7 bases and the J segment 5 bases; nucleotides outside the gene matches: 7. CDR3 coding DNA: TGCAGCGGCCAAGCGGGGGGGCGGGAGACCCAGTACTTC. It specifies CSGQAGGRETQYF.

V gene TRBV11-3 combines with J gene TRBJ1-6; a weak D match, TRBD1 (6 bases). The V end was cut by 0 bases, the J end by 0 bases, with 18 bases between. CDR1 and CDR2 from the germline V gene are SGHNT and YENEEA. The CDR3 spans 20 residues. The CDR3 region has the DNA TGTGCCAGCAGCTTAGACCAATCCGGGACAACGAGCTCCTATAATTCACCCCTCCACTTT. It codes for CASSLDQSGTTSSYNSPLHF.

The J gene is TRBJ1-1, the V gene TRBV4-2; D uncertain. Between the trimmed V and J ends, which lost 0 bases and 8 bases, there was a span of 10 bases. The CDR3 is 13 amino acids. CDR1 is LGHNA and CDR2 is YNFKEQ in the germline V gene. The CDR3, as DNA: TGTGCCAGCAGCCAAGAAAGGCCGGGCGAAGCTTTCTTT. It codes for CASSQERPGEAFF.

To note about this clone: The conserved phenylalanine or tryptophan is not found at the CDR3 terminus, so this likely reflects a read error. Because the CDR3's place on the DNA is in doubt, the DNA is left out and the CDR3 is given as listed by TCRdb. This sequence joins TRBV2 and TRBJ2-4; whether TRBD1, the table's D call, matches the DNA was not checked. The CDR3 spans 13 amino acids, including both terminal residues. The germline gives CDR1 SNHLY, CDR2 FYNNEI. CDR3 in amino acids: CASSHYLDRDVRL.

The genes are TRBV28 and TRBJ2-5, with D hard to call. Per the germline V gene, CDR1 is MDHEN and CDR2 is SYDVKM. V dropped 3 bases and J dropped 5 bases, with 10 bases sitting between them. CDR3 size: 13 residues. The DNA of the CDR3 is TGTGCCAGCAGTTTGAGCGTGGGGGAGACCCAGTACTTC. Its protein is CASSLSVGETQYF.

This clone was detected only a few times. As DNA, the CDR3 is TGTGCCAGCAGTTCCCTTGCACGGACTAGCTCCTACGAGCAGTACTTC. Its translation is CASSSLARTSSYEQYF. The rearrangement uses TRBV28 and TRBJ2-5, with TRBD2 matching over 7 bases. The J call may be in error: the DNA end matches TRBJ2-7 better. CDR3 length: 16 residues. Germline CDR1 reads MDHEN; CDR2 reads SYDVKM.

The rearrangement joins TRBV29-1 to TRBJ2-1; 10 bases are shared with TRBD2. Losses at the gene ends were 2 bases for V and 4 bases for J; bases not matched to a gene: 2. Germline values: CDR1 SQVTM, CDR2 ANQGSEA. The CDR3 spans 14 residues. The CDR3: CSVERTSGYNEQFF. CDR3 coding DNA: TGCAGCGTTGAAAGGACTAGCGGTTACAATGAGCAGTTCTTC.

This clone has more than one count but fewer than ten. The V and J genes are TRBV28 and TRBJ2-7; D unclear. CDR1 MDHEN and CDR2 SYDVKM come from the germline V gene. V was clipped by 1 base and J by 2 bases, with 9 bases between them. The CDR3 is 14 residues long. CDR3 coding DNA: TGTGCCAGCAGTTTATACCAGGCCCCCTACGAGCAGTACTTC. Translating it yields CASSLYQAPYEQYF.

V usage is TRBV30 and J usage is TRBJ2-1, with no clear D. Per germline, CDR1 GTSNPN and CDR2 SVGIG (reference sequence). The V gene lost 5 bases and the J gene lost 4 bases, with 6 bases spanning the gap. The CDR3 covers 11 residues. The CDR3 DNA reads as TGTGCCTGGGCCCTATACAATGAGCAGTTCTTC. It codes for CAWALYNEQFF.

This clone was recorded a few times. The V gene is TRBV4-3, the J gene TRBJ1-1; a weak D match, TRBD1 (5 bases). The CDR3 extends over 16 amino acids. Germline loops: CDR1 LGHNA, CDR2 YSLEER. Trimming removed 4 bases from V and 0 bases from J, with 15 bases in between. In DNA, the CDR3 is TGCGCCAGCAGCCTAGAGGACGGGGCGATGAACACTGAAGCTTTCTTT. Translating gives CASSLEDGAMNTEAFF.

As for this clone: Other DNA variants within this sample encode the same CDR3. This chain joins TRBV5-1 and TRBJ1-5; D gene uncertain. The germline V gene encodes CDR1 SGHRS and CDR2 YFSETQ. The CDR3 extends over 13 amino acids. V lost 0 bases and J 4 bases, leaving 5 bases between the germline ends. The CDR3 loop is CASSLDPNQPQHF. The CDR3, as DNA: TGCGCCAGCAGCTTGGACCCGAATCAGCCCCAGCATTTT.

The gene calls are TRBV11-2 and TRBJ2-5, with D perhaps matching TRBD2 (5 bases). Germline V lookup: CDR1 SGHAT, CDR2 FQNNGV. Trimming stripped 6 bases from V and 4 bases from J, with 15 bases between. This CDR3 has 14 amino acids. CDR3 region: CASSYAGFRETQYF. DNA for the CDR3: TGTGCCAGCAGTTACGCGGGTTTCCGAGAGACCCAGTACTTC.

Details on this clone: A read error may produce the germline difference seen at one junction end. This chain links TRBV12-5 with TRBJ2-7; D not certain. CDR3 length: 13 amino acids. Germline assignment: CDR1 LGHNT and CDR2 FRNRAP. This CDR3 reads CASGLTSSDEQYF. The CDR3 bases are TGTGCTAGTGGTTTGACCAGCTCCGACGAGCAGTACTTC.

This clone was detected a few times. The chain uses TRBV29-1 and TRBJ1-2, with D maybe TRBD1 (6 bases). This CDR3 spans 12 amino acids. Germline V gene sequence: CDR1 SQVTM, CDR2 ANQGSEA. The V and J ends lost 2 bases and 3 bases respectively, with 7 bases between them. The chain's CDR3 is CSVERTDYGYTF. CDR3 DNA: TGCAGCGTTGAAAGGACAGACTATGGCTACACCTTC.

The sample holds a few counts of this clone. DNA of the CDR3: TGCAGCGTTGAAGAAATCAGGGTCGGGACTGAAGCTTTCTTT. Translation: CSVEEIRVGTEAFF. The genes are TRBV29-1 and TRBJ1-1, with D possibly TRBD1 on 5 matching bases. The CDR3 extends over 14 amino acids. V dropped 0 bases and J dropped 5 bases, with 13 bases sitting between them. Germline V gene sequence: CDR1 SQVTM, CDR2 ANQGSEA.

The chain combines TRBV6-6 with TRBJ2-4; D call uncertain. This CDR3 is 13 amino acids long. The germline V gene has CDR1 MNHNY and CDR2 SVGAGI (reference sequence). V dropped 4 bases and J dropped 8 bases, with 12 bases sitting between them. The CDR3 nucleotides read TGTGCCAGCAGTTCAACGGGTTTGGACATTCAGTACTTC. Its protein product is CASSSTGLDIQYF.

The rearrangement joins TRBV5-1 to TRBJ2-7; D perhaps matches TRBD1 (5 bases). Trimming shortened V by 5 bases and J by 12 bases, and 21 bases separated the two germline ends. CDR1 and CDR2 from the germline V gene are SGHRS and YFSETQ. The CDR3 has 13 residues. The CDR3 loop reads CASRSSETATPYF. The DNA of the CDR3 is TGCGCCAGCAGATCCTCAGAGACAGCGACCCCGTACTTC. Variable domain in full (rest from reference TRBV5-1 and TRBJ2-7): KAGVTQTPRYLIKTRGQQVTLSCSPISGHRSVSWYQQTPGQGLQFLFEYFSETQRNKGNFPGRFSGRQFSNSRSEMNVSTLELGDSALYLCASRSSETATPYFGPGTRLTVT.

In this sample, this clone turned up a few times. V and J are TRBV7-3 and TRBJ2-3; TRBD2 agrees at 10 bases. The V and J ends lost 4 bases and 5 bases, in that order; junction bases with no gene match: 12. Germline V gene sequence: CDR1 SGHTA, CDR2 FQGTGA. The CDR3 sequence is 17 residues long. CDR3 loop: CASSSRGLAGDVDTQYF. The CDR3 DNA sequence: TGTGCCAGCAGCTCGCGGGGGCTAGCGGGAGATGTAGATACGCAGTATTTT. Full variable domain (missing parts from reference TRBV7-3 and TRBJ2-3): GAGVSQTPSNKVTEKGKYVELRCDPISGHTALYWYRQSLGQGPEFLIYFQGTGAADDSGLPNDRFFAVRPEGSVSTLKIQRTERGDSAVYLCASSSRGLAGDVDTQYFGPGTRLTVL.

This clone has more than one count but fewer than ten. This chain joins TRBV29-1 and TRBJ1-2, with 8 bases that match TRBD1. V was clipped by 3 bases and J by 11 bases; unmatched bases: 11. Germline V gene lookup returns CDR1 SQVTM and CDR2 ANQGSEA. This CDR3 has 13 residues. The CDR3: CSVDQRIQGGYTF. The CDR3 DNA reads TGCAGCGTTGACCAGAGGATACAGGGGGGTTACACCTTC. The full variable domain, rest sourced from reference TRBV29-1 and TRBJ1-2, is SAVISQKPSRDICQRGTSLTIQCQVDSQVTMMFWYRQQPGQSLTLIATANQGSEATYESGFVIDKFPISRPNLTFSTLTVSNMSPEDSSIYLCSVDQRIQGGYTFGSGTRLTVV.

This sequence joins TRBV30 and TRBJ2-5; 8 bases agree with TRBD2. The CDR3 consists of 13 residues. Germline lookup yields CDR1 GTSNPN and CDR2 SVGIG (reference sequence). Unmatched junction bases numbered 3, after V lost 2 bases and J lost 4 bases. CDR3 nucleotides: TGTGCCTGGAGTTCAGCGGGAGCAGAGACCCAGTACTTC. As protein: CAWSSAGAETQYF.

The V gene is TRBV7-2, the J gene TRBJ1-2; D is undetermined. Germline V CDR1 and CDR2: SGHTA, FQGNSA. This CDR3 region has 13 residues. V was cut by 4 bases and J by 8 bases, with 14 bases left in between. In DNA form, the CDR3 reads TGTGCCAGCAGCTCCTACAACTCCTACGGCTACACCTTC. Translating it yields CASSSYNSYGYTF.